This T cell receptor (beta chain) was sequenced for a study of tumour-infiltrating T cells in Burkitt lymphoma. Study information: All epidemiological Burkitt lymphoma subtypes were represented in the cohort.

The germline gives CDR1 SQVTM, CDR2 ANQGSEA. Trimming shortened V by 0 bases and J by 9 bases, and 18 bases separated the two germline ends. The CDR3 covers 15 residues. Only in-frame clones appear in the TCRdb table, and some are missing; sequencing was by immunoSEQ multiplex PCR. The sample holds some 2,500 clones, approximately 15% seen once. The J gene is TRBJ1-5, the V gene TRBV29-1, with no clear D. This TCR was sampled from a human donor with Burkitt lymphoma. The sample taken for sequencing was tumor tissue. This CDR3 reads CSVEDELGVIPPQHF. CDR3 DNA sequence: TGCAGCGTTGAAGATGAACTTGGGGTGATCCCGCCCCAGCATTTT.